This T cell receptor beta chain derives from a study of T cells in Graves' hyperthyroidism and ophthalmopathy. Findings of the study overall: Stable hyperthyroidism was separated from ophthalmopathy by a model based on 13 V-J features. Onset of ophthalmopathy came a median approximately 6.9 months after the model predicted it. Most expanded thyroid clonotypes above 0.001 recurred in blood.

Trimming cost V 7 bases and J 5 bases; bases outside gene matches: 19. Germline V CDR1 and CDR2: MNHEY, SVGEGT. This CDR3 has 19 residues. In its sample, this clonotype was seen a few times. As yet, its antigen is unknown. RNA transcripts yielded amplified TCR beta CDR3 regions. The HTBI set primed first-round TCR CDR3 RT-PCR. One entry per CDR3 protein, called by TCRdb with MiXCR from the multiplex PCR reads. The table lists nearly 250,000 distinct CDR3 sequences, roughly 22% of them singletons, with about a third in the top ten. Sequenced sample: blood. This chain connects TRBV6-2 or TRBV6-3 to TRBJ2-1; TRBD2 agrees at 11 bases. The source is a woman aged 35 to 49 with Graves' ophthalmopathy. The CDR3 spells CASTLGGSGRASRNNEQFF. The CDR3 DNA follows: TGTGCCAGCACCTTAGGGGGTAGCGGGAGGGCCTCGCGAAACAATGAGCAGTTCTTC.